The following is a TCR beta chain sequence with its context. This sample stems from a study of blood T cell repertoires in COVID-19. At the level of the study: Samples taken during acute and convalescent COVID-19 were collected in the United States, Italy and Spain. PBMCs, B-cell-depleted T cells, or T cells were the source of the cDNA or gDNA that made up the material.

CDR3 size: 14 residues. Authors' methods: By means of reference gene primer amplification, nucleated cell counts were estimated. Only in-frame clones appear in the TCRdb table, and some are missing; sequencing was by immunoSEQ multiplex PCR. The D gene and trimming were derived from the DNA, and the V and J assignments and clone size from that table. The repertoire holds approximately 38,000 clones, around 86% seen once, with under 30% in the top ten. Specimen: peripheral blood. This TCR came from a man aged 50 to 59 with active or convalescent COVID-19. The chain is built from TRBV21-1 and TRBJ1-2. TRBV21-1 is described as a pseudogene. The CDR3 bases are TGTGCCAGCAGCAAAGTGATCTATCACTATGGCTACACCTTC. Protein product: CASSKVIYHYGYTF.